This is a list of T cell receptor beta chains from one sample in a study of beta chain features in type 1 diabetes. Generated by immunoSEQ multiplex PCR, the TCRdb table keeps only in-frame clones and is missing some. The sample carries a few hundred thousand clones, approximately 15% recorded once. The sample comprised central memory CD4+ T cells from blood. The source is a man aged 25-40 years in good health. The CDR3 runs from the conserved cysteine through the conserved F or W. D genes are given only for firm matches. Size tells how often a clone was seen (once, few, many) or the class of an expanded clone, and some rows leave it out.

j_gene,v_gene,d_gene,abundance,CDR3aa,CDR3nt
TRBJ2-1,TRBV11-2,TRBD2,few,CASSLGGTRGDEQFF,TGTGCCAGCAGCTTAGGCGGGACTAGGGGCGATGAGCAGTTCTTC
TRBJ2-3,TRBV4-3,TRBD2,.,CATSPGSGRAKDTQYF,TGCGCCACCTCCCCTGGTAGCGGGAGGGCGAAAGATACGCAGTATTTT
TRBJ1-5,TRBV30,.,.,CAWSVPDRINQPQHF,TGTGCCTGGAGTGTTCCCGATAGAATCAATCAGCCCCAGCATTTT
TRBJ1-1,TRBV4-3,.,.,CASSPGGRDTEAFF,TGCGCCAGCAGCCCGGGGGGCCGGGACACTGAAGCTTTCTTT
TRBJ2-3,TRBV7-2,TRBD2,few,CASSPGLAGGTDTQYF,TGTGCCAGCAGCCCCGGCTTGGCGGGAGGTACAGATACGCAGTATTTT
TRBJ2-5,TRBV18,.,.,CASSSTSGGGTQYF,TGTGCCAGCTCATCTACCTCTGGCGGAGGGACCCAGTACTTC
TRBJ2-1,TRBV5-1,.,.,CASSFGAAVYSYNEQFF,TGCGCCAGCAGCTTCGGGGCGGCCGTCTACTCCTACAATGAGCAGTTCTTC
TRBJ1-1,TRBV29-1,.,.,CSVVRGATEAFF,TGCAGCGTTGTGAGGGGGGCCACTGAAGCTTTCTTT
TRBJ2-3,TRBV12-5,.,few,CASGPPEGTQYF,TGTGCTAGTGGCCCCCCGGAAGGTACGCAGTATTTT
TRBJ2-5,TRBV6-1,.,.,CASTRSRDQETQYF,TGTGCCAGCACTCGTTCGAGAGACCAAGAGACCCAGTACTTC
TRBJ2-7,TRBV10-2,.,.,CASSVLSYEQYF,TGCGCCAGCAGTGTTCTCTCCTACGAGCAGTACTTC
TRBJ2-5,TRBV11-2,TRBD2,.,CATGGSQETQYF,TGTGCCACCGGGGGGAGCCAAGAGACCCAGTACTTC
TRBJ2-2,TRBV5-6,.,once,CASSLGHPGDTGELFF,TGTGCCAGCAGCTTGGGTCACCCGGGGGACACCGGGGAGCTGTTTTTT
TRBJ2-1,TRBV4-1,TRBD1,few,CASSGRTGTVLYNEQFF,TGCGCCAGCAGCGGACGTACCGGGACAGTTCTCTACAATGAGCAGTTCTTC
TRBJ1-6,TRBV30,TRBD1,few,CAWNRNWDRRNRSSYNSPLHF,TGTGCCTGGAACAGGAACTGGGACAGGAGAAACCGAAGCTCCTATAATTCACCCCTCCACTTT
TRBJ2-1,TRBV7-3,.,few,CASSSQGNEQFF,TGTGCCAGCAGCTCCCAGGGTAATGAGCAGTTCTTC
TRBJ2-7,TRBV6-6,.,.,CASRDVTYEQYF,TGTGCCAGCAGGGACGTAACCTACGAGCAGTACTTC
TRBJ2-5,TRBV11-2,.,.,CASSSSGHPGETQYF,TGTGCCAGCAGCTCATCGGGACACCCGGGAGAGACCCAGTACTTC
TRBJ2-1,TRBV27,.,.,CASSFGSTSHNEQFF,TGTGCCAGCAGTTTCGGGTCGACCTCCCACAATGAGCAGTTCTTC
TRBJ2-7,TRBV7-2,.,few,CASSLGVEVTQGEQYF,TGTGCCAGCAGCTTAGGGGTTGAGGTCACACAGGGCGAGCAGTACTTC
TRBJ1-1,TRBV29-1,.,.,CSVATSTEAFF,TGCAGCGTTGCGACGAGCACTGAAGCTTTCTTT
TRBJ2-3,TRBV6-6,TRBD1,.,CATTGATDTQYF,TGTGCCACGACAGGGGCCACAGATACGCAGTATTTT
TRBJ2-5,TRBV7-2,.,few,CASSLGGTNHRETQYF,TGTGCCAGCAGCTTAGGAGGCACAAACCACCGGGAGACCCAGTACTTC
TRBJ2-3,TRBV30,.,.,CAWSDGRYTDTQYF,TGTGCCTGGAGTGACGGACGGTACACAGATACGCAGTATTTT
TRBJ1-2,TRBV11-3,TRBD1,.,CASSPQQGNYGYTF,TGTGCCAGCAGTCCACAACAGGGGAACTATGGCTACACCTTC
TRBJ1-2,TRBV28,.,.,CASSQLQGSGYTF,TGTGCCAGCAGTCAACTACAGGGTTCTGGCTACACCTTC
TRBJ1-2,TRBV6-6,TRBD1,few,CASTQDRADYTF,TGTGCCAGCACTCAGGACAGGGCGGACTACACCTTC
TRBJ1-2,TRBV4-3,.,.,CASSQGTGNYGYTF,TGCGCCAGCAGCCAAGGCACGGGTAACTATGGCTACACCTTC
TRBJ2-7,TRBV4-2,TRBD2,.,CASSSQSSGGSHSYEQYF,TGTGCCAGCAGCTCCCAGAGTAGCGGGGGGTCACACTCCTACGAGCAGTACTTC
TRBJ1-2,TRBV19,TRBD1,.,CASGDRVKGNYGYTF,TGTGCCAGTGGGGACAGGGTGAAGGGGAACTATGGCTACACCTTC
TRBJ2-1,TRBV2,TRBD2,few,CASLRGGISHNEQFF,TGTGCCAGCTTGCGGGGGGGCATCTCCCACAATGAGCAGTTCTTC
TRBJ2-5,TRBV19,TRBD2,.,CASKEREAGETQYF,TGTGCCAGTAAGGAGCGGGAGGCGGGGGAGACCCAGTACTTC
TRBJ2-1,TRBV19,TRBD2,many,CASSILEAGMGGEQFF,TGTGCCAGTAGTATTCTCGAAGCGGGGATGGGGGGTGAGCAGTTCTTC
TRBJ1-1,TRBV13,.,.,CASSLDRGANTEAFF,TGTGCCAGCAGCTTAGATCGGGGGGCCAACACTGAAGCTTTCTTT
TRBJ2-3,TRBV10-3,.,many,CAGTGGRGDTQYF,TGTGCCGGAACGGGCGGGCGCGGAGATACGCAGTATTTT
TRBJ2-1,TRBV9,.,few,CASSLNGGRGDEQFF,TGTGCCAGCAGCCTAAACGGGGGGCGTGGGGATGAGCAGTTCTTC
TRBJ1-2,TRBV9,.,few,CASSVSWAGVYGYTF,TGTGCCAGCAGCGTATCTTGGGCAGGGGTTTATGGCTACACCTTC
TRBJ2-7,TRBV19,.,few,CANSRRPYREEDEQYF,TGTGCCAACTCACGCCGTCCTTACAGGGAAGAGGACGAGCAGTACTTC
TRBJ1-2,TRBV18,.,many,CASSPRTHYGYTF,TGTGCCAGCTCACCCCGGACACACTATGGCTACACCTTC